This T cell receptor beta chain is from a study of T cell responses to AZD1222 COVID-19 vaccine. The CDR3 spans 15 residues. The V end was cut by 6 bases, the J end by 3 bases, with 18 bases between. Germline V gene data show CDR1 as MNHEY and CDR2 as SMNVEV (reference sequence). Method: immunoSEQ multiplex PCR; TCRdb's copy keeps in-frame clones and lacks some. This table has some 110,000 clones, roughly 91% appearing once. J is TRBJ2-7 and V is TRBV27; D may correspond to TRBD1 or TRBD2 (5 bases each). This receptor was identified in an adult who received the AZD1222 COVID-19 vaccine. The specimen was peripheral blood, collected 28 days after the second AZD1222 dose. The CDR3 loop is CASRRGPLGDYEQYF. In DNA form, the CDR3 reads TGTGCCAGCAGGAGGGGACCGCTGGGGGACTACGAGCAGTACTTC.